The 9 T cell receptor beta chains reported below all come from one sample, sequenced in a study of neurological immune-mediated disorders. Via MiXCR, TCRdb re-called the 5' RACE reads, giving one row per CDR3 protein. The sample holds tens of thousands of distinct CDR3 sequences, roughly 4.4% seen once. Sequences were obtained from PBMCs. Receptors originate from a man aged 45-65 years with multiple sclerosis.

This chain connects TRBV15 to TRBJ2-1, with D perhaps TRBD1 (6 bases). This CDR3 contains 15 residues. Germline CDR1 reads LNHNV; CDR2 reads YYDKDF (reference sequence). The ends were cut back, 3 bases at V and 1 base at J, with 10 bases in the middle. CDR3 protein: CATSSLDSSYNEQFF. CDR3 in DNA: TGTGCCACCAGCAGCCTGGACAGTTCCTACAATGAGCAGTTCTTC.

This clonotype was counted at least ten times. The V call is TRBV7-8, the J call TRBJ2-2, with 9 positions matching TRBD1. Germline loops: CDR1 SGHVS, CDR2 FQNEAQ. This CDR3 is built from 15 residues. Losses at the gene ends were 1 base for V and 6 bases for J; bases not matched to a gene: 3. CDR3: CASSLGTGVSGELFF. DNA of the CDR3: TGTGCCAGCAGCTTAGGGACAGGGGTTTCCGGGGAGCTGTTTTTT.

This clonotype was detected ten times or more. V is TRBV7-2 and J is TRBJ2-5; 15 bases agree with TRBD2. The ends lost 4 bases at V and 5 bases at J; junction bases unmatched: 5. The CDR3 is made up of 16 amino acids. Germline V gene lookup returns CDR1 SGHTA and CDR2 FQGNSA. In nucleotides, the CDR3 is TGTGCCAGCAGCTCCGGACTAGCGGGGGGGCGGGAGACCCAGTACTTC. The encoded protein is CASSSGLAGGRETQYF.

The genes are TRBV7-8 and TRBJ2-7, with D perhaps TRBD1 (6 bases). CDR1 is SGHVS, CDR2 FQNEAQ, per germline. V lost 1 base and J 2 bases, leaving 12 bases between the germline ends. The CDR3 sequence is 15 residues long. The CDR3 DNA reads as TGTGCCAGCAGCTTAGGGCAGGGGCTGACCTACGAGCAGTACTTC. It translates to CASSLGQGLTYEQYF.

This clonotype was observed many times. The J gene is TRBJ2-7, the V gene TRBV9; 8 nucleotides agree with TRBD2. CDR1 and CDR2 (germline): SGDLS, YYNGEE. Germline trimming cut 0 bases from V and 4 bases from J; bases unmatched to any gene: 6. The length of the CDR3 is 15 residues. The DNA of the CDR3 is TGTGCCAGCAGCGTAGATGTTAGCGGGACTTACGAGCAGTACTTC. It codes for CASSVDVSGTYEQYF.

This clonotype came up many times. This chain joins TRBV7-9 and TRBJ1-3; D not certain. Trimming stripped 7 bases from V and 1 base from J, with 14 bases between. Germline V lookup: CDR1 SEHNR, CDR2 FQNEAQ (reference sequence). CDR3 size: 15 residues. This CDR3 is CASTILSVSGNTIYF. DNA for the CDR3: TGTGCCAGCACCATCTTAAGCGTTTCTGGAAACACCATATATTTT.

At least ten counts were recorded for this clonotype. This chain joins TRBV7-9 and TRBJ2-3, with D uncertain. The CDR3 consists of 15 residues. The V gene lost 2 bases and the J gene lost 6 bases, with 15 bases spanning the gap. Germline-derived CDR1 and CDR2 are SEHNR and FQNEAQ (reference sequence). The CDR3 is CASSLPTSADDTQYF. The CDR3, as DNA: TGTGCCAGCAGCTTACCGACCAGCGCCGATGATACGCAGTATTTT.

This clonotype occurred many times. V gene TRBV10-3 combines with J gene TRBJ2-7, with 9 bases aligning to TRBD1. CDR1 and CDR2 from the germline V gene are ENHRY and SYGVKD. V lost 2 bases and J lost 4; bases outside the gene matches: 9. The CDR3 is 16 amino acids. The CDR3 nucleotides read TGTGCCATCAGTGAGAAGGGACAGGGAGGAGTGTACGAGCAGTACTTC. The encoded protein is CAISEKGQGGVYEQYF.

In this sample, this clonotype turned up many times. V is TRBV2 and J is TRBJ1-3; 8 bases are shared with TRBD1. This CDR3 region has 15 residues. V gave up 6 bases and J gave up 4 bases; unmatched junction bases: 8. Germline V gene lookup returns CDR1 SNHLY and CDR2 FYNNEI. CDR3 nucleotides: TGTGCCAGCAGCGCGTCAGGGGGCTCCGGAAACACCATATATTTT. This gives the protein CASSASGGSGNTIYF. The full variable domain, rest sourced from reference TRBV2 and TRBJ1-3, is EPEVTQTPSHQVTQMGQEVILRCVPISNHLYFYWYRQILGQKVEFLVSFYNNEISEKSEIFDDQFSVERPDGSNFTLKIRSTKLEDSAMYFCASSASGGSGNTIYFGEGSWLTVV.